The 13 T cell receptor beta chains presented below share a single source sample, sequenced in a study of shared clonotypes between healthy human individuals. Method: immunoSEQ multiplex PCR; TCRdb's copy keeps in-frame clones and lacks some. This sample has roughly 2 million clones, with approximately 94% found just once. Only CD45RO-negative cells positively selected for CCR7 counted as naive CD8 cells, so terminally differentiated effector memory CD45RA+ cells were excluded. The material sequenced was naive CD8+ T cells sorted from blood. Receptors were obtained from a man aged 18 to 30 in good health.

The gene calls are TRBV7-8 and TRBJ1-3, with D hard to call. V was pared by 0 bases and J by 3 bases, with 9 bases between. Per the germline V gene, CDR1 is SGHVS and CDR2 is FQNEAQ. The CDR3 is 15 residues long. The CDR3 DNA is TGTGCCAGCAGCTTAGCTGGACTGGGTGGAAACACCATATATTTT. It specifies CASSLAGLGGNTIYF. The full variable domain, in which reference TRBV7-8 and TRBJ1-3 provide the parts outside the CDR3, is GAGVSQSPRYKVAKRGQDVALRCDPISGHVSLFWYQQALGQGPEFLTYFQNEAQLDKSGLPSDRFFAERPEGSVSTLKIQRTQQEDSAVYLCASSLAGLGGNTIYFGEGSWLTVV.

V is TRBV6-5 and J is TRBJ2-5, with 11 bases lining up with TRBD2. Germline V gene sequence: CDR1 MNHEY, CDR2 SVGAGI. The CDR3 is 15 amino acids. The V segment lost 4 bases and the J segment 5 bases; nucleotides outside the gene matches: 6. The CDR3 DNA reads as TGTGCCAGCAGTTTTAGCGGGGGGGCAGAGGAGACCCAGTACTTC. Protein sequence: CASSFSGGAEETQYF.

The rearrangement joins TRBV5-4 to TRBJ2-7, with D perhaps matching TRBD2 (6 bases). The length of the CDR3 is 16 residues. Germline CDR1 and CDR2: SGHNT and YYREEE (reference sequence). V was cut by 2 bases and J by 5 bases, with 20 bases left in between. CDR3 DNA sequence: TGTGCCAGCAGCTTTACAGGAGGGGCACTCCTGGACGAGCAGTACTTC. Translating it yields CASSFTGGALLDEQYF.

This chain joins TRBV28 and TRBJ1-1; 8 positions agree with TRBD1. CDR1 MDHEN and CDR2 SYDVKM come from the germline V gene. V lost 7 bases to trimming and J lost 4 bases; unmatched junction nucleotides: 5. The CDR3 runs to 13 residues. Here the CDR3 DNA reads TGTGCCAGCACCCGCAGGGGGCCCACTGAAGCTTTCTTT. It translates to CASTRRGPTEAFF.

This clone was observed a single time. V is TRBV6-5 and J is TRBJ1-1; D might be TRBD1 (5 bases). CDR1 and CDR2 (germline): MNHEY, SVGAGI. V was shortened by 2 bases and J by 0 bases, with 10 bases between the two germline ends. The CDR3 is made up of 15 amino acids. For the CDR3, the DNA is TGTGCCAGCAGTTACGGGGGATTGGTGAACACTGAAGCTTTCTTT. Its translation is CASSYGGLVNTEAFF.

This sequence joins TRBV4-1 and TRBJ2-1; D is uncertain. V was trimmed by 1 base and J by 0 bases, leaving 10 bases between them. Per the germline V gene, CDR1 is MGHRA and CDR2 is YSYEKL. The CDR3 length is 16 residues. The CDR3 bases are TGCGCCAGCAGCCAAGTAGGAACCAGCTCCTACAATGAGCAGTTCTTC. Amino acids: CASSQVGTSSYNEQFF.

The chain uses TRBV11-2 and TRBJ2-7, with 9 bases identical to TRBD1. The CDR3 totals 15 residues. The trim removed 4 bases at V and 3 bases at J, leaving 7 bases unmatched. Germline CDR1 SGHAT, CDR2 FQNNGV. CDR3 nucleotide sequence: TGTGCCAGCAGCTCCCCCGGGACAGGGTTCTACGAGCAGTACTTC. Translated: CASSSPGTGFYEQYF.

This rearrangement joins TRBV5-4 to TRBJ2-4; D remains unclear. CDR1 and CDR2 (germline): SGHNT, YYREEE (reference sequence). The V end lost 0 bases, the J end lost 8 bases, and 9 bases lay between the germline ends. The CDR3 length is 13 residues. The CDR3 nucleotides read TGTGCCAGCAGCTTGGATCCCGAGGACATTCAGTACTTC. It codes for CASSLDPEDIQYF.

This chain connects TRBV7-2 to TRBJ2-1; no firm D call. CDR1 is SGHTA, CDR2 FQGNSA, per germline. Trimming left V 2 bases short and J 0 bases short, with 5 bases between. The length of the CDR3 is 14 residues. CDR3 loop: CASSLSVSYNEQFF. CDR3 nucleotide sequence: TGTGCCAGCAGCTTAAGCGTCTCCTACAATGAGCAGTTCTTC.

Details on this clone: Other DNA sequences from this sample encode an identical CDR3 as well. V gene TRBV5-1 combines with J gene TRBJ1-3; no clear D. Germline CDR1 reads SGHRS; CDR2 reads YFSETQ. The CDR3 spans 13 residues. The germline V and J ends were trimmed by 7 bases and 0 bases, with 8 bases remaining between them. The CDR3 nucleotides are TGCGCCAGCTCCTTAGGCTCTGGAAACACCATATATTTT. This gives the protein CASSLGSGNTIYF. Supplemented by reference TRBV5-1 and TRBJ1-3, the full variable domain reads KAGVTQTPRYLIKTRGQQVTLSCSPISGHRSVSWYQQTPGQGLQFLFEYFSETQRNKGNFPGRFSGRQFSNSRSEMNVSTLELGDSALYLCASSLGSGNTIYFGEGSWLTVV.

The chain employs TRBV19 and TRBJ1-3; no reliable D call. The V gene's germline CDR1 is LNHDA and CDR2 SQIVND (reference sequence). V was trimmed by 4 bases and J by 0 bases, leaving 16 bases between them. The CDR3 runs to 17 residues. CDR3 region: CASSKSRQEVSGNTIYF. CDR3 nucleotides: TGTGCCAGTAGTAAAAGTCGGCAGGAGGTCTCTGGAAACACCATATATTTT. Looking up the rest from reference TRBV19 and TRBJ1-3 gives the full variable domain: DGGITQSPKYLFRKEGQNVTLSCEQNLNHDAMYWYRQDPGQGLRLIYYSQIVNDFQKGDIAEGYSVSREKKESFPLTVTSAQKNPTAFYLCASSKSRQEVSGNTIYFGEGSWLTVV.

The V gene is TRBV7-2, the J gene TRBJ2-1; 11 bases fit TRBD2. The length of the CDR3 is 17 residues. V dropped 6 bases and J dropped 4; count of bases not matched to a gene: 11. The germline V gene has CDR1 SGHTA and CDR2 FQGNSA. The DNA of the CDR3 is TGTGCCAGCAGACCACCCCGCGGACTAGCGGGTTACAATGAGCAGTTCTTC. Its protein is CASRPPRGLAGYNEQFF.

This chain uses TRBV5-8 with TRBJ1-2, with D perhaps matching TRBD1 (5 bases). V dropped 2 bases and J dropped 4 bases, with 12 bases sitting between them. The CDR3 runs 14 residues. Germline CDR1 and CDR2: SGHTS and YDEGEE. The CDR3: CASSFWGAVYGYTF. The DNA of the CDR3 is TGTGCCAGCAGCTTTTGGGGCGCGGTCTATGGCTACACCTTC.